The rows below give T cell receptor beta chains drawn from one sample of a study of CD8 T cells in ankylosing spondylitis. MiXCR, applied by TCRdb to the 5' RACE reads, yields one record per CDR3 protein. The sample yields 200,000 to 250,000 distinct CDR3 sequences, over 9.5% seen once. Source material: blood, either unsorted or a sorted T cell fraction (not recorded which). Receptors originate from a male donor with ankylosing spondylitis or in good health (not recorded which). Each CDR3 is given with its conserved first and last residue. The D gene is left open where the match is weak. The size of a clone is reported for some rows only, either as once, few or many, or as a class for expanded clones.

CDR3aa	CDR3nt	v_gene	j_gene	abundance	d_gene
CASRIGLTNEKLFF	TGTGCCAGCAGAATCGGATTAACTAATGAAAAACTGTTTTTT	TRBV12-3/TRBV12-4	TRBJ1-4	few	NA
CASTTRGALVF	TGTGCCAGCACCACTCGGGGTGCATTGGTCTTC	TRBV12-3/TRBV12-4	TRBJ2-1	NA	NA
CAWSRREDTEAFF	TGTGCCTGGAGTAGGAGGGAGGACACTGAAGCTTTCTTT	TRBV30	TRBJ1-1	NA	NA
CASRGITGGTSYEQYF	TGTGCCAGCAGAGGGATCACAGGGGGGACCTCCTACGAGCAGTACTTC	TRBV12-3/TRBV12-4	TRBJ2-7	many	TRBD1
CASSLSGGLGTGELFF	TGTGCCAGCAGCTTGAGCGGGGGCCTGGGCACCGGGGAGCTGTTTTTT	TRBV5-5	TRBJ2-2	many	TRBD2
CASSLEGFTIYF	TGCGCCAGCAGCTTGGAGGGGTTCACCATATATTTT	TRBV5-1	TRBJ1-3	many	NA
CATGGGSSYEQYF	TGTGCCACAGGCGGGGGGAGCTCCTACGAGCAGTACTTC	TRBV7-8	TRBJ2-7	NA	TRBD2
CASCFDRQTGGKTNEKLFF	TGTGCCAGCTGTTTTGACCGACAGACAGGGGGGAAAACTAATGAAAAACTGTTTTTT	TRBV12-3/TRBV12-4	TRBJ1-4	NA	TRBD1
CASSQRGGDSNQPQHF	TGTGCCAGCAGCCAAAGAGGGGGTGATAGCAATCAGCCCCAGCATTTT	TRBV3-1	TRBJ1-5	few	NA
CASSLAGTGGYTEAFF	TGCGCCAGCAGCTTGGCCGGGACAGGGGGCTACACTGAAGCTTTCTTT	TRBV5-1	TRBJ1-1	many	TRBD1
CASSLGGTEQYF	TGTGCCAGCAGCTTAGGAGGGACCGAGCAGTACTTC	TRBV11-2	TRBJ2-7	few	NA
CASSYGRHHSEAFF	TGTGCCAGCAGTTATGGCAGGCACCACTCTGAAGCTTTCTTT	TRBV6-5	TRBJ1-1	NA	NA
CATISEGAGYGYTF	TGTGCCACCATATCCGAGGGGGCAGGCTATGGCTACACCTTC	TRBV15	TRBJ1-2	many	TRBD1
CASSPTVNTEAFF	TGTGCCAGCAGTCCCACGGTGAACACTGAAGCTTTCTTT	TRBV12-3/TRBV12-4	TRBJ1-1	many	NA
CASSIISWSNQPQHF	TGTGCCAGTAGTATAATCAGCTGGAGCAATCAGCCCCAGCATTTT	TRBV19	TRBJ1-5	few	NA
CASSQDRGGSYEQYF	TGTGCCAGCAGCCAAGATCGCGGGGGCTCCTACGAGCAGTACTTC	TRBV3-1	TRBJ2-7	many	TRBD2
CASGLAGALSYEQYF	TGTGCCAGCGGGCTAGCGGGGGCCCTCTCCTACGAGCAGTACTTC	TRBV12-3/TRBV12-4	TRBJ2-7	few	TRBD2
CASSPVTGTDTQYF	TGCGCCAGCAGCCCCGTAACGGGGACAGATACGCAGTATTTT	TRBV5-1	TRBJ2-3	NA	NA
CASSQGQSYGYTF	TGTGCCAGCAGTCAGGGACAAAGCTATGGCTACACCTTC	TRBV28	TRBJ1-2	few	NA
CSARPIDRGANNEQFF	TGCAGTGCTAGACCTATAGACAGAGGAGCTAACAATGAGCAGTTCTTC	TRBV20-1	TRBJ2-1	many	NA
CASSLVLARGDTQYF	TGTGCCAGCAGCTTAGTGTTAGCCAGGGGGGATACGCAGTATTTT	TRBV7-3	TRBJ2-3	few	TRBD1
CASSQDASPWGDEQFF	TGTGCCAGCAGCCAAGACGCCTCACCTTGGGGGGATGAGCAGTTCTTC	TRBV7-6	TRBJ2-1	many	NA
CASSQDSQEYNEQFF	TGTGCCAGCAGCCAAGATAGTCAGGAGTACAATGAGCAGTTCTTC	TRBV3-1	TRBJ2-1	NA	NA